A selection of T cell receptor beta chains follows, all from one sample in a study of cytomegalovirus exposure and HLA in healthy donors. The protocol was immunoSEQ multiplex PCR, while the TCRdb copy is restricted to in-frame clones and leaves out a portion. The sample shows 150,000 to 200,000 clones, approximately 78% of them seen only once. Sequencing was carried out using PBMCs. These receptors originate from a girl aged 2 to 9 in good health and CMV-seropositive. Both conserved end residues are part of each CDR3. D genes are given only for firm matches. Clone sizes are given selectively: once, few, many, or a class where the clone is expanded.

>TRBV19|14|TRBD1|-|TRBJ1-1
CASSTETGGTEAFF
TGTGCCAGTAGTACCGAGACAGGGGGAACTGAAGCTTTCTTT
>TRBV5-1|15|TRBD2|-|TRBJ2-4
CASSLAGGPNDIQYF
TGCGCCAGCAGCTTGGCGGGAGGGCCTAATGACATTCAGTACTTC
>TRBV6-5|15|TRBD1|-|TRBJ2-2
CASSRGDRGTGELFF
TGTGCCAGCAGCCGAGGGGACAGGGGCACCGGGGAGCTGTTTTTT
>TRBV28|13|-|-|TRBJ2-7
CASRPDIRGEQYF
TGTGCCAGCAGACCGGACATCCGCGGCGAGCAGTACTTC
>TRBV19|18|TRBD2|-|TRBJ2-3
CASSTRLTTSGSLDTQYF
TGTGCCAGTAGTACCCGACTCACGACTAGCGGGAGTTTGGATACGCAGTATTTT
>TRBV11-3|16|TRBD2|few|TRBJ2-5
CASSGSEGGPLGTQYF
TGTGCCAGCAGCGGTTCCGAGGGAGGGCCTTTGGGGACCCAGTACTTC
>TRBV6-4|11|-|-|TRBJ2-7
CASRRSYEQYF
TGTGCCAGCAGGAGATCCTACGAGCAGTACTTC
>TRBV5-1|15|TRBD1|few|TRBJ1-1
CASTLGDRKNTEAFF
TGCGCCAGCACCCTAGGGGACAGGAAGAACACTGAAGCTTTCTTT
>TRBV20-1|11|-|-|TRBJ2-1
CSASREVVQFF
TGCAGTGCTAGTAGGGAGGTCGTCCAGTTCTTC
>TRBV11-3|16|TRBD1|-|TRBJ2-2
CASSLAGTGGTGELFF
TGTGCCAGCAGCTTAGCCGGGACAGGGGGGACCGGGGAGCTGTTTTTT
>TRBV28|15|-|-|TRBJ2-1
CASSLRRSSYNEQFF
TGTGCCAGCAGTTTGAGGCGGAGCTCCTACAATGAGCAGTTCTTC
>TRBV4-1|18|TRBD1|-|TRBJ1-5
CASSQDRVRGSSNQPQHF
TGCGCCAGCAGCCAAGACCGCGTCAGGGGGAGCTCCAATCAGCCCCAGCATTTT
>TRBV5-1|15|TRBD1|-|TRBJ1-5
CASSLAGTGDQPQHF
TGCGCCAGCAGCTTGGCCGGGACAGGGGATCAGCCCCAGCATTTT
>TRBV2|16|TRBD1|-|TRBJ2-7
CASSEGEGAGQYEQYF
TGTGCCAGCAGTGAAGGTGAGGGGGCAGGTCAGTACGAGCAGTACTTC
>TRBV7-9|19|-|few|TRBJ2-7
CASSLVYWQLPLSAYEQYF
TGTGCCAGCAGCTTAGTCTACTGGCAACTACCCCTCTCCGCCTACGAGCAGTACTTC
>TRBV4-1|14|-|-|TRBJ2-3
CASRHTGDVDTQYF
TGCGCCAGCAGACACACGGGAGATGTAGATACGCAGTATTTT
>TRBV4-2|16|-|-|TRBJ2-5
CASSQLGGGAQETQYF
TGTGCCAGCAGCCAATTAGGTGGGGGGGCCCAGGAGACCCAGTACTTC
>TRBV19|14|TRBD1|-|TRBJ1-1
CASSLRQGRVEAFF
TGTGCCAGTAGTCTTCGACAGGGGAGGGTTGAAGCTTTCTTT
>TRBV6-5|12|-|-|TRBJ1-2
CASSRTAYGYTF
TGTGCCAGCAGCCGGACAGCCTATGGCTACACCTTC
>TRBV6-1|15|TRBD2|-|TRBJ2-1
CASRHRTSGRDEQFF
TGTGCCAGCAGACACAGGACTAGCGGGAGAGATGAGCAGTTCTTC
>TRBV30|15|-|-|TRBJ1-6
CAWSVGDSYNSPLHF
TGTGCCTGGAGTGTAGGGGATTCCTATAATTCACCCCTCCACTTT
>TRBV25-1|15|TRBD1|-|TRBJ1-3
CASSESGGSGNTIYF
TGTGCCAGCAGTGAGTCAGGGGGGAGTGGAAACACCATATATTTT
>TRBV5-6|14|TRBD1|-|TRBJ1-2
CASSFGQGYYGYTF
TGTGCCAGCAGCTTTGGACAGGGGTACTATGGCTACACCTTC
>TRBV6-1|15|-|-|TRBJ2-1
CASNEWEPGVNEQFF
TGTGCCAGCAATGAATGGGAGCCCGGAGTCAATGAGCAGTTCTTC
>TRBV28|15|-|-|TRBJ2-4
CASSPQTGYKNIQYF
TGTGCCAGCAGTCCCCAGACAGGTTACAAAAACATTCAGTACTTC
>TRBV30|14|TRBD2|-|TRBJ2-7
CAWSVHGRAYEQYF
TGTGCCTGGAGTGTACACGGGAGGGCCTACGAGCAGTACTTC
>TRBV7-9|15|-|-|TRBJ1-1
CASRFRAGGNTEAFF
TGTGCCAGCAGATTCAGGGCAGGTGGGAACACTGAAGCTTTCTTT
>TRBV2|15|-|-|TRBJ2-3
CASSVKHPSKDTQYF
TGTGCCAGCAGTGTGAAACATCCTAGCAAGGATACGCAGTATTTT
>TRBV5-1|13|TRBD1|once|TRBJ2-5
CASSAGQGETQYF
TGCGCCAGCAGCGCGGGACAGGGGGAGACCCAGTACTTC
>TRBV5-1|15|-|-|TRBJ2-7
CASSLDGTGGYEQYF
TGCGCCAGCAGCTTGGATGGGACTGGGGGCTACGAGCAGTACTTC
>TRBV30|14|-|-|TRBJ1-1
CAWSVGTLNTEAFF
TGTGCCTGGAGTGTCGGGACACTGAACACTGAAGCTTTCTTT
>TRBV5-8|18|TRBD2|-|TRBJ2-1
CASSLALSSGGTYNEQFF
TGTGCCAGCAGCTTGGCGTTGAGTAGCGGGGGGACCTACAATGAGCAGTTCTTC
>TRBV2|12|-|-|TRBJ2-1
CASTRLNNEQFF
TGTGCCAGCACGAGGCTAAACAATGAGCAGTTCTTC
>TRBV5-1|13|-|-|TRBJ2-7
CASSHQTGYEQYF
TGCGCCAGCAGCCACCAGACAGGATACGAGCAGTACTTC
>TRBV6-1|15|TRBD1|-|TRBJ2-2
CASRGQGAANGELFF
TGTGCCAGCAGGGGACAGGGGGCGGCAAACGGGGAGCTGTTTTTT
>TRBV5-6|14|TRBD1|-|TRBJ1-1
CASSLDRGPTEAFF
TGTGCCAGCAGTTTAGACAGGGGGCCCACTGAAGCTTTCTTT
>TRBV30|17|-|-|TRBJ1-5
CAWSDTGRRYPNQPQHF
TGTGCCTGGAGTGATACAGGGCGAAGATACCCAAATCAGCCCCAGCATTTT
>TRBV5-1|16|TRBD1|-|TRBJ2-7
CASSATGTGVSYEQYF
TGCGCCAGCAGCGCGACCGGGACAGGGGTTTCGTACGAGCAGTACTTC
>TRBV5-1|14|-|once|TRBJ1-1
CASSFAGRGTEAFF
TGCGCCAGCAGCTTCGCAGGGCGTGGGACTGAAGCTTTCTTT
>TRBV5-4|18|TRBD2|-|TRBJ2-2
CATGTSGRAVWNTGELFF
TGTGCCACCGGGACTAGCGGGAGGGCCGTGTGGAACACCGGGGAGCTGTTTTTT
>TRBV10-3|16|-|-|TRBJ1-3
CAISPREPREGNTIYF
TGTGCCATCAGTCCCCGTGAGCCTCGGGAGGGAAACACCATATATTTT
>TRBV5-1|11|-|-|TRBJ1-2
CASRQGYGYTF
TGCGCCAGCAGGCAGGGCTATGGCTACACCTTC
>TRBV10-3|14|-|medium-sized|TRBJ1-5
CAISGTPGYQPQHF
TGTGCCATCAGTGGGACCCCAGGGTATCAGCCCCAGCATTTT
>TRBV6-1|15|TRBD1|few|TRBJ2-7
CASRPGTGGANEQYF
TGTGCCAGCAGACCCGGGACAGGGGGTGCCAACGAGCAGTACTTC
>TRBV7-3|15|-|-|TRBJ1-1
CASSLKAGVNTEAFF
TGTGCCAGCAGCTTAAAGGCAGGGGTGAACACTGAAGCTTTCTTT
>TRBV11-2|16|-|once|TRBJ2-6
CASSLVKRSGANVLTF
TGTGCCAGCAGCTTAGTGAAGCGCTCTGGGGCCAACGTCCTGACTTTC
>TRBV27|13|-|-|TRBJ2-7
CASSLTVNHEQYF
TGTGCCAGCAGTTTGACAGTTAACCACGAGCAGTACTTC
>TRBV19|17|TRBD1|-|TRBJ1-1
CASSAHPLQGAHTEAFF
TGTGCCAGTAGTGCCCATCCTCTACAGGGGGCGCACACTGAAGCTTTCTTT
>TRBV11-2|15|TRBD1|-|TRBJ2-7
CASSLGTGSSYEQYF
TGTGCCAGCAGCTTAGGGACAGGGAGCTCCTACGAGCAGTACTTC
>TRBV30|14|-|-|TRBJ2-4
CAWSGDRRVNIQYF
TGTGCCTGGAGTGGCGACAGGCGAGTAAACATTCAGTACTTC
>TRBV30|15|TRBD2|-|TRBJ2-5
CAWSVGLAGRETQYF
TGTGCCTGGAGTGTAGGCCTAGCGGGAAGAGAGACCCAGTACTTC
>TRBV5-4|18|TRBD2|few|TRBJ2-6
CASSLDPAGWAGANVLTF
TGTGCCAGCAGCTTGGATCCAGCGGGATGGGCCGGGGCCAACGTCCTGACTTTC
>TRBV5-4|15|TRBD1|-|TRBJ1-6
CASSSTGTGNSPLHF
TGTGCCAGCAGCTCGACGGGGACAGGAAATTCACCCCTCCACTTT